The 7 T cell receptor delta chains given below trace back to one sample, sequenced in a study of γδ T cells in repeated Plasmodium falciparum infection. TCRdb re-called the multiplex PCR reads via CATT. The sample shows under 65,000 delta-chain clones, 1.7% of them seen only once. Flow sorting of PBMC yielded separate Vgamma9/Vdelta2+ and Vdelta2-negative gammadelta T cell populations for bulk repertoire analysis. Sequencing was performed on gamma-delta T cells from blood. Source of these receptors: a pool of human donors (malaria-infected and uninfected, not separated).

A note on this clone: The translation of this DNA and the TCRdb protein of a much larger clone differ at residue 16, probably owing to a read error; the protein shown here is translated from the DNA. The rearrangement links TRDV1 to TRDJ1; 8 bases are shared with TRDD3. No J gene was available from TCRdb, and it was assigned here by a germline match of the DNA. This CDR3 region has 23 residues. The trim removed 2 bases at V and 0 bases at J, leaving 26 bases unmatched. Per the germline V gene, CDR1 is TSWWSYY and CDR2 is QGS. CDR3 loop: CALGEKSTFGPLLGAEYTDKLIF. As DNA, the CDR3 is TGTGCTCTTGGGGAAAAATCCACGTTCGGTCCCCTACTGGGGGCCGAATACACCGATAAACTCATCTTT.

A note on this clone: The protein held in TCRdb is that of a much larger clone and does not match this DNA's translation at residue 10, likely because of a read error; the protein shown is translated from the DNA. The chain employs TRDV3 and TRDJ1; weak D call: TRDD3 (5 bases). TCRdb carries no J gene annotation; the J gene was assigned here by matching the DNA with germline. V dropped 2 bases and J dropped 1 base, with 29 bases sitting between them. Germline CDR1 is TVYSNPD and CDR2 is GDNSRS (reference sequence). This CDR3 is built from 19 residues. As DNA, the CDR3 is TGTGCCTTTGCCGCCGGCCCTTACTGGAGGATGGTCGTCACCGATAAACTCATCTTT. Protein product: CAFAAGPYWRMVVTDKLIF.

On this clone: The protein TCRdb lists belongs to a much larger clone and differs from this DNA's translation at residue 6, which points to a read error; the protein shown is made from the DNA. The chain recombines TRAV38-2/DV8 with TRDJ1, with 9 bases identical to TRDD2. The CDR3 is made up of 21 amino acids. Germline values: CDR1 TSESDYY, CDR2 QEAYKQQN. The CDR3, as DNA: TGTGCTTATAGGAGGGCCTTCCTACGGGGTGGGGGACCCTACTACACCGATAAGCTCATCTTT. Encoded protein: CAYRRAFLRGGGPYYTDKLIF.

This clone was seen at least ten times. A read error likely explains why the TCRdb protein, taken from a much larger clone, differs from this DNA's translation at residue 5; the protein shown is translated from the DNA. V usage is TRDV1 and J usage is TRDJ1; 11 nucleotides match TRDD3. The J segment lost 2 bases and the V segment lost 4 bases, leaving 21 bases of the junction unmatched. The CDR3 extends over 21 amino acids. Germline CDR1 TSWWSYY, CDR2 QGS. As DNA, the CDR3 is TGTGCTCTTGGGGGACAGGCTTTCAATTGGCTGCTGGGGGATACAACCGATAAACTCATCTTT. It translates to CALGGQAFNWLLGDTTDKLIF.

As regards this clone: TCRdb's listed protein matches a much larger clone and diverges from this DNA's translation at residue 9, likely through a read error; the protein shown comes from the DNA. V gene TRDV1 combines with J gene TRDJ2; D is possibly TRDD2 or TRDD3 (5 bases each). TCRdb does not report a J gene; here it was assigned by matching the DNA to germline references. Germline CDR1 and CDR2: TSWWSYY and QGS. CDR3 length equals 20 residues. V was clipped by 1 base and J by 4 bases, with 25 bases between them. CDR3 region: CALGEPLLGGIYDETAQLFF. CDR3 DNA sequence: TGTGCTCTTGGGGAACCTCTCCTAGGTGGGATTTACGATGAGACAGCACAACTCTTCTTT.

This clone was picked up many times. A read error likely explains why the TCRdb protein, taken from a much larger clone, differs from this DNA's translation at residue 13; the protein shown is translated from the DNA. The V call is TRDV1, the J call TRDJ1, with a weak D call TRDD3 (5 bases). TCRdb offers no J gene call, so here the DNA was matched to germline to obtain one. The CDR3 sequence is 20 residues long. Germline CDR1 reads TSWWSYY; CDR2 reads QGS. Between the trimmed V and J ends, which lost 2 bases and 4 bases, there was a span of 29 bases. The CDR3 DNA reads TGTGCTCTTGGGGAAGGAGCGCCTTTACGTCCGGGGGGTACAGTCGATAAACTCATCTTT. It specifies CALGEGAPLRPGGTVDKLIF.

Remarks on this clone: The protein held in TCRdb is that of a much larger clone and does not match this DNA's translation at residue 11, likely because of a read error; the protein shown is translated from the DNA. The V and J genes are TRDV1 and TRDJ1; TRDD2 matches at 7 bases. No J gene is reported in TCRdb; it was inferred here by comparing the DNA with germline. The V gene end was trimmed by 0 bases and the J gene end by 7 bases; junction bases not matched to a gene: 20. The CDR3 consists of 19 residues. From germline, CDR1 is TSWWSYY and CDR2 QGS. CDR3 nucleotide sequence: TGTGCTCTTGGGGAACTGCTTCCTATAGATGCGTGGGAGGCCTCTAAACTCATCTTT. Translating it yields CALGELLPIDAWEASKLIF.